This T cell receptor (beta chain) was observed in a study of T cell responses to AZD1222 COVID-19 vaccine. Study-level results: A mostly white British donor set with more females was recruited, and clonal diversity was possibly underestimated.

Details on this clone: Antigen unknown.

This CDR3 spans 14 amino acids. The table came from immunoSEQ multiplex PCR; TCRdb's copy has only in-frame clones and leaves some out. Of approximately 60,000 clones listed, 75% to 90% are singletons. Sequenced material: peripheral blood, taken 28 days after the second AZD1222 dose. The clonotype was recovered from an adult who received the AZD1222 COVID-19 vaccine. The chain uses TRBV21-1 and TRBJ2-1; TRBD1 is the table's D call, not checked against the DNA. TRBV21-1 corresponds to a pseudogene. CDR3 amino acids: CASSGRDREHEQFF. The CDR3 DNA follows: TGTGCCAGCAGCGGCCGGGACAGGGAGCATGAGCAGTTCTTC.